These 31 T cell receptor beta chains came from one sample sequenced in a study of beta chain features in type 1 diabetes. TCRB transcripts that were expressed got sequenced, as all of the isolated RNA had been reverse transcribed. The method was immunoSEQ multiplex PCR; TCRdb's version includes in-frame clones alone and lacks a portion of them. The repertoire has 900,000 or so clones, roughly 15% of them found once; the top ten carry 0.023%. Sequencing was performed on naive CD4+ T cells from blood. The receptors were gathered from a woman aged 18-29 years in good health.

The V gene is TRBV2, the J gene TRBJ2-6; tentatively, D is TRBD1 (5 bases). CDR1 and CDR2 (germline): SNHLY, FYNNEI. Trimming took off 7 bases at V and 2 bases at J, with 6 bases between the two ends. The CDR3 runs 13 residues. This CDR3 reads CASKGPGANVLTF. The CDR3 nucleotides are TGTGCCAGCAAGGGGCCTGGGGCCAACGTCCTGACTTTC.

This clone was counted a few times. V is TRBV7-2 and J is TRBJ2-1; no definite D call. The ends were cut back, 5 bases at V and 2 bases at J, with 16 bases in the middle. The CDR3 has 16 residues. The V gene's germline CDR1 is SGHTA and CDR2 FQGNSA. The CDR3 DNA reads TGTGCCAGCAGCCCCCGTCTGTACCCGCCCTACAATGAGCAGTTCTTC. As protein: CASSPRLYPPYNEQFF.

J is TRBJ2-5 and V is TRBV7-3; 9 bases line up with TRBD2. The CDR3 runs to 16 residues. Germline V gene lookup returns CDR1 SGHTA and CDR2 FQGTGA. After removal of 5 bases from V and 4 bases from J, the junction contained 11 bases not matched to a gene. The CDR3 sequence is CASSPSGGRGLETQYF. CDR3 nucleotides: TGTGCCAGCAGCCCCTCGGGCGGGAGGGGACTAGAGACCCAGTACTTC. The complete variable domain, with remaining parts taken from reference TRBV7-3 and TRBJ2-5, reads GAGVSQTPSNKVTEKGKYVELRCDPISGHTALYWYRQSLGQGPEFLIYFQGTGAADDSGLPNDRFFAVRPEGSVSTLKIQRTERGDSAVYLCASSPSGGRGLETQYFGPGTRLLVL.

The gene calls are TRBV28 and TRBJ2-5; D gene uncertain. The CDR3 is 14 residues long. The germline CDR1 and CDR2 sequences are MDHEN and SYDVKM. The V end lost 5 bases, the J end lost 3 bases, and 13 bases lay between the germline ends. The CDR3 sequence is CASSTPTTEETQYF. Here the CDR3 DNA reads TGTGCCAGCAGTACCCCAACAACGGAAGAGACCCAGTACTTC.

V gene TRBV28 combines with J gene TRBJ2-7; D not certain. V lost 0 bases and J lost 7, with 4 bases in between. The CDR3 loop spans 11 amino acids. Germline CDR1 is MDHEN and CDR2 is SYDVKM. The CDR3 bases are TGTGCCAGCAGTTTATGGCAGGAGCAGTACTTC. It translates to CASSLWQEQYF.

In its sample, this clone was seen a few times. CDR3 sequence: CASSLWAVSYNEQFF. The DNA of the CDR3 is TGTGCCAGCAGCTTATGGGCTGTTTCCTACAATGAGCAGTTCTTC. The chain combines TRBV7-2 with TRBJ2-1, with D hard to call. Between the trimmed V and J ends, which lost 2 bases and 1 base, there was a span of 9 bases. The germline V gene encodes CDR1 SGHTA and CDR2 FQGNSA. The CDR3 runs 15 residues.

The chain combines TRBV7-2 with TRBJ2-1; TRBD2 matches at 12 bases. V lost 4 bases and J lost 7; bases outside the gene matches: 8. Germline V CDR1 and CDR2: SGHTA, FQGNSA. This CDR3 spans 16 amino acids. This CDR3 is CASSSRPGLAGNEQFF. The CDR3 coding sequence is TGTGCCAGCAGCTCAAGACCGGGACTAGCGGGTAATGAGCAGTTCTTC.

This clone was seen a handful of times. This sequence joins TRBV25-1 and TRBJ1-1, with D unclear. CDR1 and CDR2 from the germline V gene are MGHDK and SYGVNS. Trimming stripped 5 bases from V and 8 bases from J, with 12 bases between. This CDR3 has 12 amino acids. CDR3 in amino acids: CASSNRASEAFF. Written as DNA, the CDR3 is TGTGCCAGCAGTAATCGGGCTTCAGAAGCTTTCTTT.

V gene TRBV5-1 combines with J gene TRBJ1-1; TRBD1 is a possible D gene (5 bases). Trimming took off 1 base at V and 8 bases at J, with 15 bases between the two ends. The CDR3 has 14 amino acids. Germline V gene lookup returns CDR1 SGHRS and CDR2 YFSETQ. CDR3 DNA: TGCGCCAGCAGCTTGCAGCAGGGAGAGGAAGAAGCTTTCTTT. Translated, it gives CASSLQQGEEEAFF. The whole variable domain, filled in from reference TRBV5-1 and TRBJ1-1, reads KAGVTQTPRYLIKTRGQQVTLSCSPISGHRSVSWYQQTPGQGLQFLFEYFSETQRNKGNFPGRFSGRQFSNSRSEMNVSTLELGDSALYLCASSLQQGEEEAFFGQGTRLTVV.

The chain recombines TRBV5-6 with TRBJ2-7; the match to TRBD1 covers 7 bases. Per the germline V gene, CDR1 is SGHDT and CDR2 is YYEEEE. Trimming took 5 bases from V and 1 from J; bases not matched to a gene: 6. The CDR3 covers 14 residues. CDR3 loop: CASRNRQGSYEQYF. CDR3 nucleotides: TGTGCCAGCAGGAATCGACAGGGATCCTACGAGCAGTACTTC.

This chain uses TRBV28 with TRBJ1-5, with D possibly matching TRBD1 (5 bases). CDR1 is MDHEN, CDR2 SYDVKM, per germline. The CDR3 has 14 amino acids. Deletions cut 3 bases from V and 7 bases from J, with 13 bases between. CDR3 residues: CASSFASGRQPQHF. The CDR3 region has the DNA TGTGCCAGCAGTTTCGCCTCGGGACGGCAGCCCCAGCATTTT.

This clone was seen a few times. The chain is built from TRBV28 and TRBJ1-5, with D unclear. In germline, CDR1 is MDHEN, CDR2 SYDVKM. With 2 bases removed from V and 3 bases from J, the gap between germline ends came to 8 bases. The CDR3 is 14 amino acids. The CDR3 DNA is TGTGCCAGCAGTTTACGGGTTTCCAATCAGCCCCAGCATTTT. It specifies CASSLRVSNQPQHF.

The chain recombines TRBV6-5 with TRBJ2-1, with 9 nucleotides matching TRBD2. V lost 6 bases to trimming and J lost 6 bases; unmatched junction nucleotides: 3. CDR3 length equals 13 residues. Germline V gene data show CDR1 as MNHEY and CDR2 as SVGAGI. The DNA of the CDR3 is TGTGCCAGCAGAGTTAGCGGGGGCAATGAGCAGTTCTTC. This sequence encodes CASRVSGGNEQFF.

This clone was detected a few times. Within the sample, other DNA sequences also encode this same CDR3. The rearrangement joins TRBV6-6 to TRBJ1-2; unclear D gene. Trimming took 0 bases from V and 2 from J, leaving 1 base between them. CDR3 length: 12 amino acids. CDR1 is MNHNY and CDR2 is SVGAGI in the germline V gene (reference sequence). The CDR3 DNA is TGTGCCAGCAGTTACTCGAACTATGGCTACACCTTC. Residues: CASSYSNYGYTF.

The chain combines TRBV4-2 with TRBJ1-3; no clear D. The CDR3 has 15 amino acids. Germline CDR1 LGHNA, CDR2 YNFKEQ. V was clipped by 0 bases and J by 4 bases, with 10 bases between them. CDR3 amino acids: CASSQDPLRGNTIYF. The CDR3 DNA is TGTGCCAGCAGCCAAGATCCCCTTCGGGGAAACACCATATATTTT.

The V gene is TRBV4-3, the J gene TRBJ2-3; D uncertain. The CDR3 covers 16 residues. V was clipped by 1 base and J by 6 bases, with 17 bases between them. Germline lookup yields CDR1 LGHNA and CDR2 YSLEER. Here the CDR3 reads CASSQGPPEGFDTQYF. DNA of the CDR3: TGCGCCAGCAGCCAAGGCCCCCCGGAAGGCTTTGATACGCAGTATTTT.

The chain combines TRBV27 with TRBJ2-1; D gene ambiguous. The germline V gene has CDR1 MNHEY and CDR2 SMNVEV (reference sequence). CDR3 length: 12 amino acids. V shed 4 bases and J shed 7 bases, with 8 bases lying between them. CDR3 coding DNA: TGTGCCAGCAGTTCCCCAAAGAATGAGCAGTTCTTC. Translation gives CASSSPKNEQFF.

V and J are TRBV29-1 and TRBJ2-1, with D possibly matching TRBD2 (5 bases). Germline assignment: CDR1 SQVTM and CDR2 ANQGSEA. The CDR3 runs to 14 residues. The V gene lost 2 bases and the J gene lost 9 bases, with 17 bases spanning the gap. The CDR3 region has the DNA TGCAGCGTTGAACGGACTCGCGGCCAGTCTGAGCAGTTCTTC. It codes for CSVERTRGQSEQFF.

The V and J genes are TRBV4-2 and TRBJ1-3; D is ambiguous. V was shortened by 5 bases and J by 2 bases, with 13 bases between the two germline ends. This CDR3 has 15 amino acids. CDR1 is LGHNA, CDR2 YNFKEQ, per germline. As DNA, the CDR3 is TGTGCCAGCAGCTGGGATTCGGATGCTGGAAACACCATATATTTT. Translation gives CASSWDSDAGNTIYF.

CDR3 sequence (DNA): TGTGCCAAGAACAGGGTTAGAAGCTCCTACGAGCAGTACTTC. Its translation is CAKNRVRSSYEQYF. The chain uses TRBV6-6 and TRBJ2-7, with a possible D match to TRBD1 (6 bases). Germline-derived CDR1 and CDR2 are MNHNY and SVGAGI (reference sequence). The V end lost 10 bases, the J end lost 0 bases, and 16 bases lay between the germline ends. The CDR3 is made up of 14 amino acids.

This clone was seen only a few times. The junction departs from the called germline gene at one end, perhaps through a read error. The genes are TRBV5-4 and TRBJ2-7, with TRBD2 matching over 7 bases. The length of the CDR3 is 13 residues. In germline, CDR1 is SGHNT, CDR2 YYREEE (reference sequence). The CDR3 bases are TGCGCCAGCAGCCAAGGGGAGGGGCGGGAGCAGTACTTC. It yields the protein CASSQGEGREQYF.

The V call is TRBV7-6, the J call TRBJ2-7; TRBD1 matches at 7 bases. V gave up 1 base and J gave up 3 bases; unmatched junction bases: 6. Germline CDR1 reads SGHVS; CDR2 reads FNYEAQ. The CDR3 consists of 15 residues. The CDR3 DNA follows: TGTGCCAGCAGCTTAGGCGGACAGGCTAACTACGAGCAGTACTTC. Translated: CASSLGGQANYEQYF.

This clone showed up just a few times. The rearrangement uses TRBV5-6 and TRBJ2-3; 12 bases are a match to TRBD2. Germline-derived CDR1 and CDR2 are SGHDT and YYEEEE. CDR3 length: 16 residues. The J segment lost 6 bases and the V segment lost 4 bases, leaving 9 bases of the junction unmatched. In DNA, the CDR3 is TGTGCCAGCAGCGGGCCCGGGACTAGCGGGTTTGATACGCAGTATTTT. Its translation: CASSGPGTSGFDTQYF.

This clone was counted between two and nine times. The chain uses TRBV11-2 and TRBJ2-1; D may be TRBD1 (6 bases). V lost 5 bases, J lost 0 bases, and 11 bases lay in between. Germline CDR1 is SGHAT and CDR2 is FQNNGV. The CDR3 contains 15 residues. Written as DNA, the CDR3 is TGTGCCAGCAGCCCCGGACAGAGCTCCTACAATGAGCAGTTCTTC. It translates to CASSPGQSSYNEQFF.

This clone has just a few counts. This rearrangement joins TRBV2 to TRBJ2-3; no clear D. This CDR3 is 15 amino acids long. Between the trimmed V and J ends, which lost 1 base and 4 bases, there was a span of 12 bases. Germline CDR1 is SNHLY and CDR2 is FYNNEI. CDR3 amino acids: CASSEERVGADTQYF. The CDR3 DNA is TGTGCCAGCAGTGAAGAGAGAGTTGGCGCAGATACGCAGTATTTT.

This clone was observed a handful of times. The chain recombines TRBV7-9 with TRBJ2-5; D ambiguous. Germline values: CDR1 SEHNR, CDR2 FQNEAQ (reference sequence). The CDR3 runs 17 residues. V was cut by 4 bases and J by 0 bases, with 18 bases left in between. CDR3 region: CASSSTLGTSYQETQYF. The CDR3 bases are TGTGCCAGCAGCTCCACTCTGGGAACCTCTTACCAAGAGACCCAGTACTTC.

The chain couples TRBV7-9 to TRBJ2-3, with a weak D call TRBD2 (6 bases). This CDR3 contains 15 residues. The germline V gene encodes CDR1 SEHNR and CDR2 FQNEAQ (reference sequence). V gave up 5 bases and J gave up 2 bases, with 14 bases separating them. CDR3 residues: CASSEAAGLTDTQYF. CDR3 sequence (DNA): TGTGCCAGCAGCGAGGCGGCGGGACTCACAGATACGCAGTATTTT.

This clone was recorded a few times. CDR3 loop: CAISFEQGRTEAFF. In nucleotides, the CDR3 is TGTGCCATCTCATTCGAACAGGGAAGAACTGAAGCTTTCTTT. The J gene is TRBJ1-1, the V gene TRBV10-3; perhaps TRBD1 as D (6 bases). The CDR3 runs to 14 residues. In germline, CDR1 is ENHRY, CDR2 SYGVKD. V lost 8 bases, J lost 5 bases, and 18 bases lay in between.

The sample holds one count of this clone. This sequence joins TRBV7-9 and TRBJ2-2, with D tentatively TRBD1 (5 bases). The CDR3 consists of 17 residues. Between the trimmed V and J ends, which lost 5 bases and 5 bases, there was a span of 21 bases. Looked up from germline, CDR1 is SEHNR and CDR2 is FQNEAQ (reference sequence). The CDR3 nucleotides are TGTGCCAGCAGCCCTCCTATGGGGCGTAATTGGACCGGGGAGCTGTTTTTT. It is translated as CASSPPMGRNWTGELFF. Drawing the rest from reference TRBV7-9 and TRBJ2-2, the complete variable domain is DTGVSQNPRHKITKRGQNVTFRCDPISEHNRLYWYRQTLGQGPEFLTYFQNEAQLEKSRLLSDRFSAERPKGSFSTLEIQRTEQGDSAMYLCASSPPMGRNWTGELFFGEGSRLTVL.

This rearrangement joins TRBV5-4 to TRBJ2-3; D remains unclear. V was clipped by 4 bases and J by 0 bases, with 3 bases between them. Germline V gene sequence: CDR1 SGHNT, CDR2 YYREEE (reference sequence). The CDR3 is made up of 12 amino acids. The CDR3 reads CASSMSTDTQYF. The CDR3 nucleotides read TGTGCCAGCAGCATGAGCACAGATACGCAGTATTTT.

The sample holds a few counts of this clone. The chain links TRBV10-3 to TRBJ2-5; 8 bases align to TRBD2. V trimming: 5 bases; J trimming: 1 base; junction bases outside the gene matches: 12. The germline gives CDR1 ENHRY, CDR2 SYGVKD. This CDR3 has 17 amino acids. The CDR3 is CAISSGRSFFGQETQYF. The CDR3 region has the DNA TGTGCCATCAGTAGCGGGAGATCCTTTTTTGGCCAAGAGACCCAGTACTTC.